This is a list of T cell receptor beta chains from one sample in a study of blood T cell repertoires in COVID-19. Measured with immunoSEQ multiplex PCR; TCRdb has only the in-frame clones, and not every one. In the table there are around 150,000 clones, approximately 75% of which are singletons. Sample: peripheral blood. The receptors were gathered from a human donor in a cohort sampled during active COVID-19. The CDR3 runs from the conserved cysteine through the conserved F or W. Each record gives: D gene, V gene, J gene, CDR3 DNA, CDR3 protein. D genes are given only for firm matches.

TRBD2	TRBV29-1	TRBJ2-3	TGCAGCGTTGAGAGGGAGGGGCATCTTACCACAGATACGCAGTATTTT	CSVEREGHLTTDTQYF
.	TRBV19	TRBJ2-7	TGTGCCAGTACCCCCGGGGGGCGCGGATACGAGCAGTACTTC	CASTPGGRGYEQYF
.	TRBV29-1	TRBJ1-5	TGCAGCGTTGGGGGACACGATAGCAATCAGCCCCAGCATTTT	CSVGGHDSNQPQHF
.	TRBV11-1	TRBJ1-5	TGTGCCAGCAGCTTATGGAGGGACAGCAATCAGCCCCAGCATTTT	CASSLWRDSNQPQHF
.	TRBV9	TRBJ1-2	TGTGCCAGCAGCGAAGTAGCCCGCGGGGATGGCTACACCTTC	CASSEVARGDGYTF
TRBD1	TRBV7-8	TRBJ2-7	TGTGCCAGCAGCTTAGGCGGGGACAGGGTATACGAGCAGTACTTC	CASSLGGDRVYEQYF
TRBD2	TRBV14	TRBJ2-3	TGTGCCAGCAGCCATGGGACTAGCGGGGGCTGGGGCACAGATACGCAGTATTTT	CASSHGTSGGWGTDTQYF
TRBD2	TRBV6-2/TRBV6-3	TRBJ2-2	TGTGCCAGCAGTTATACGGGCAGGGCCGGACTAGCGGCGAGAACCGGGGAGCTGTTTTTT	CASSYTGRAGLAARTGELFF
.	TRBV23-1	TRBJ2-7	TGCGCCAGCAGTCATTGGCAGGATCTCTACGAGCAGTACTTC	CASSHWQDLYEQYF
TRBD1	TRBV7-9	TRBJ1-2	TGTGCCAGCAGCCTATTTGGACAGGGCCAATTCTATGGCTACACCTTC	CASSLFGQGQFYGYTF